Reported below is one TCR beta chain. Its antigen is still unknown. This specimen belongs to a study of immune evolution from preneoplasia to lung adenocarcinoma. Study-level information: HLA loss of heterozygosity: around 6.5% AIS, about 15% MIA, around 35% ADC, none AAH. Study findings and constraints: Later-stage lesions seemingly showed higher T cell density and diversity than normal lung. Highest clonality occurred in KRAS-mutant, not EGFR-mutant or double wild-type, nodules.

Trimming left V 6 bases short and J 6 bases short, with 15 bases between. In germline, CDR1 is SNHLY, CDR2 FYNNEI. CDR3 length: 14 amino acids. Histologic diagnosis was independently verified by two lung pathologists. Sequencing used immunoSEQ multiplex PCR; TCRdb keeps in-frame clones, though not all of them. Of 6,000 to 6,500 clones in the sample, around 67% were seen once. Material: FFPE lung adenocarcinoma in situ tissue. This receptor was taken from an older donor with lung adenocarcinoma. The J gene is TRBJ2-1, the V gene TRBV2; TRBD1 is a possible D gene (5 bases). CDR3 nucleotides: TGTGCCAGCAGCCTCCAGGGTGGCCCCAATGAGCAGTTCTTC. Its protein product is CASSLQGGPNEQFF.